The 12 T cell receptor beta chains below all came from one sample that was sequenced in a study of T cell changes during pregnancy in multiple sclerosis. Some clones are missing from TCRdb's copy, which holds only in-frame ones; the method was immunoSEQ multiplex PCR. Of roughly 40,000 clones detected, about nine tenths appear once; the ten largest clones hold about 0.51%. This material consisted of CD4+ T cells from peripheral blood mononuclear cells, taken in the second trimester of pregnancy. These receptors were obtained from a female donor in good health, enrolled as a control in a pregnancy study.

DNA for the CDR3: TGTGCCAGCAGCTTGCGGCGGGGAGACACAGATACGCAGTATTTT. Its translation: CASSLRRGDTDTQYF. The chain has TRBV5-4 and TRBJ2-3; TRBD2 is a possible D gene (6 bases). The CDR3 runs to 15 residues. The germline V gene encodes CDR1 SGHNT and CDR2 YYREEE (reference sequence). Trimming cost V 1 base and J 2 bases, with 11 bases left between them. The full variable domain, in which reference TRBV5-4 and TRBJ2-3 provide the parts outside the CDR3, is ETGVTQSPTHLIKTRGQQVTLRCSSQSGHNTVSWYQQALGQGPQFIFQYYREEENGRGNFPPRFSGLQFPNYSSELNVNALELDDSALYLCASSLRRGDTDTQYFGPGTRLTVL.

The chain carries TRBV5-6 and TRBJ2-2; weak D call: TRBD1 (6 bases). CDR1 and CDR2 (germline): SGHDT, YYEEEE. The ends were cut back, 2 bases at V and 3 bases at J, with 14 bases in the middle. The CDR3 runs to 16 residues. This CDR3 is CASSFPGTTDTGELFF. CDR3 coding DNA: TGTGCCAGCAGCTTTCCCGGGACAACTGACACCGGGGAGCTGTTTTTT.

CDR3 residues: CASSPRQEEGYTF. The DNA for the CDR3 is TGTGCCAGCAGCCCCCGACAGGAGGAGGGCTACACCTTC. The chain combines TRBV7-3 with TRBJ1-2; D might be TRBD1 (6 bases). The CDR3 contains 13 residues. V shed 5 bases and J shed 8 bases, with 15 bases lying between them. Per the germline V gene, CDR1 is SGHTA and CDR2 is FQGTGA.

The chain recombines TRBV2 with TRBJ2-2, with 12 bases lining up with TRBD2. The CDR3 spans 13 residues. Germline CDR1 reads SNHLY; CDR2 reads FYNNEI. The ends lost 10 bases at V and 7 bases at J; junction bases unmatched: 4. CDR3 DNA: TGTGCCACAAGGACTAGCGGGGTCGGGGAGCTGTTTTTT. It yields the protein CATRTSGVGELFF. The full variable domain, rest sourced from reference TRBV2 and TRBJ2-2, is EPEVTQTPSHQVTQMGQEVILRCVPISNHLYFYWYRQILGQKVEFLVSFYNNEISEKSEIFDDQFSVERPDGSNFTLKIRSTKLEDSAMYFCATRTSGVGELFFGEGSRLTVL.

This chain links TRBV19 with TRBJ2-3, with TRBD1 as a possible D gene (6 bases). V lost 4 bases, J lost 2 bases, and 16 bases lay in between. The CDR3 has 16 amino acids. CDR1 is LNHDA, CDR2 SQIVND, per germline (reference sequence). CDR3 protein: CASSRTDSAFTDTQYF. The CDR3 DNA reads as TGTGCCAGTAGTAGGACAGACTCTGCCTTCACAGATACGCAGTATTTT.

The chain links TRBV2 to TRBJ1-5, with D perhaps matching TRBD1 (5 bases). Deletions cut 7 bases from V and 6 bases from J, with 19 bases between. Per germline, CDR1 SNHLY and CDR2 FYNNEI. CDR3 length equals 15 residues. CDR3 protein: CASMGGDYGGQPQHF. Here the CDR3 DNA reads TGTGCCAGCATGGGGGGGGATTACGGCGGTCAGCCCCAGCATTTT.

The CDR3 region has the DNA TGTGCCTGGAGCTCTGAGACAGGCCTTGGAAACACCATATATTTT. Protein sequence: CAWSSETGLGNTIYF. This chain links TRBV30 with TRBJ1-3; D possibly corresponds to TRBD1 (6 bases). With 3 bases removed from V and 3 bases from J, the gap between germline ends came to 15 bases. CDR3 length: 15 residues. In germline, CDR1 is GTSNPN, CDR2 SVGIG (reference sequence).

The rearrangement uses TRBV19 and TRBJ2-2; TRBD2 matches at 11 bases. The J segment lost 7 bases and the V segment lost 5 bases, leaving 6 bases of the junction unmatched. This CDR3 comprises 15 residues. Germline-derived CDR1 and CDR2 are LNHDA and SQIVND (reference sequence). The CDR3 bases are TGTGCCAGTAGTGTGACTAGCGGGATCCACGGGGAGCTGTTTTTT. It encodes CASSVTSGIHGELFF.

The chain links TRBV9 to TRBJ2-1; TRBD2 matches 11 bases. Germline loops: CDR1 SGDLS, CDR2 YYNGEE. The CDR3 spans 15 residues. J lost 7 bases, V lost 4 bases, and 7 bases had no gene match. The CDR3 DNA is TGTGCCAGCAGCCCGAGACTAGCGGGGCGGAATGAGCAGTTCTTC. As protein: CASSPRLAGRNEQFF.

Here the CDR3 DNA reads TGTGCCAGCAGCTCCCCGGGGGGAGGGCACACTGAAGCTTTCTTT. It encodes CASSSPGGGHTEAFF. The chain carries TRBV5-4 and TRBJ1-1; a weak D match, TRBD1 (5 bases). Trimming stripped 3 bases from V and 3 bases from J, with 15 bases between. This CDR3 is 15 amino acids long. Germline lookup yields CDR1 SGHNT and CDR2 YYREEE (reference sequence).

The chain joins TRBV18 to TRBJ2-2, with 7 bases fitting TRBD1. Germline V gene sequence: CDR1 KGHSH, CDR2 LQKENI. This CDR3 spans 15 amino acids. J gave up 0 bases and V 6 bases, and 4 bases lay outside the gene matches. CDR3 in amino acids: CASSLGTANTGELFF. For the CDR3, the DNA is TGTGCCAGCTCCCTTGGGACAGCGAACACCGGGGAGCTGTTTTTT.

The genes are TRBV7-9 and TRBJ1-2, with 10 bases aligning to TRBD1. V was clipped by 5 bases and J by 7 bases; unmatched bases: 13. The CDR3 runs to 16 residues. In germline, CDR1 is SEHNR, CDR2 FQNEAQ (reference sequence). The CDR3 loop is CASSPSLTGGVRGYTF. The CDR3 region has the DNA TGTGCCAGCAGCCCATCCCTGACAGGGGGCGTCCGTGGCTACACCTTC. Based on the CDR3 plus reference TRBV7-9 and TRBJ1-2, the full variable domain is DTGVSQNPRHKITKRGQNVTFRCDPISEHNRLYWYRQTLGQGPEFLTYFQNEAQLEKSRLLSDRFSAERPKGSFSTLEIQRTEQGDSAMYLCASSPSLTGGVRGYTFGSGTRLTVV.